The source of this T cell receptor beta chain is a study of post-analysis software for immune sequencing data (dated by TCRdb to 2014 to 2015). Context from the whole study: Recorded disease courses included relapsing-remitting, secondary progressive and progressive-relapsing multiple sclerosis, with some patients lacking subtype annotation. Patient repertoires were compared against 11 to 12 previously published healthy control repertoires from donors aged roughly 6 to 28 years. A subset of samples was prepared in parallel using single-end sample barcoding, then pooled and co-amplified after Illumina adapter ligation. General conclusions and limits of the study: Significantly higher frequencies in patients than in controls were found for about 5 TRBV segments, including TRBV5-6, TRBV5-1 and TRBV20-1. Direct clustering with F measure showed strong co-clustering of samples prepared in the same batch, prompting a batch-effect correction. Significantly lower normalized Chao1 diversity was found in multiple sclerosis patients than in controls, suggesting substantial peripheral T-cell clonal expansion. The control group was slightly older than the multiple sclerosis patient group.

Libraries came from PCR. Sequenced using an Illumina HiSeq 2500. To reduce PCR and sequencing biases, unique molecular identifiers were built into the TCR beta cDNA libraries. Approximately 500,000 cDNA molecules were obtained per 1 to 10 million input T cells, so each molecule approximated one T cell. The same protocol used for the earlier healthy control dataset was applied to prepare and sequence the patient libraries. Samples belonging to the same batch were prepared together, multiplexed and sequenced on a shared HiSeq lane. The paper's processing steps were these. MIGEC handled the raw barcoded reads, throwing out single-read molecular identifier groups before consensus assembly and CDR3 extraction. Clonotype tables were post-analysed with VDJtools, normalizing diversity by down-sampling all datasets to the smallest sample size. Repertoire overlap clustering matched CDR3 amino acid but not nucleotide sequences to correct batch-related cross-sample contamination. TCRdb ran its own pipeline on the public reads, namely fastp trimming at Q25 and MiXCR clone calling, and kept in-frame beta chains. Rows matching on CDR3 protein sequence are summarized as one entry with the most common DNA and genes. The V and J calls follow TCRdb's processing rather than the paper's. The sample data list approximately 570,000 distinct CDR3 sequences, and about 40% of these were observed just once. 1.7% of the sample is taken by the ten largest.

Worth noting for this clonotype: The antigen it binds to is not known. The sample holds no much larger clone one base away, and base qualities are not on file.

TCR beta repertoires were profiled from peripheral blood of over 10 young patients with multiple sclerosis to demonstrate the VDJtools post-analysis software. The multiple sclerosis patients were children and adolescents between roughly 6 and 16 years of age. CDR1 SGHAT and CDR2 FQNNGV were looked up in the germline V gene. The germline V end is reduced by 5 bases and the J end by 5 bases; junction bases left unmatched: 14. From the cysteine up to the phenylalanine, the CDR3 has a length of 16 residues. Only CDR3 DNA remains: 48 bases, in frame from the first base. This receptor was taken from a girl under 18 with multiple sclerosis. Rearrangement joined TRBV11-2 to TRBJ2-7; TRBD2 aligns with 8 central bases. Material for sequencing was blood. The CDR3 protein sequence reads: CASSPDLVSGGDEQYF. The nucleotide sequence is TGTGCCAGCAGCCCCGATTTGGTCTCCGGGGGGGACGAGCAGTACTTC.